A selection of T cell receptor beta chains follows, all from one sample in a study of technical replicates of blood from a few donors. The protocol was immunoSEQ multiplex PCR, while the TCRdb copy is restricted to in-frame clones and leaves out a portion. The repertoire holds approximately 81,000 clones, 96% seen once, with 0.2% in the top ten. The sequenced material came from T cells isolated from PBMCs. The receptors come from a human donor in good health. CDR3s include the opening cysteine and the closing phenylalanine or tryptophan. Fields, in order: V gene, J gene, D gene, clone size, CDR3 length, CDR3 DNA, CDR3 protein. The D gene is left open where the match is weak. The size field is filled for only some rows; it gives once, few, many or a size class.

V gene: TRBV15; J gene: TRBJ2-5; D gene: .; clone size: .; CDR3 length: 15; CDR3 DNA: TGTGCCACCAGCAAGCCGTACAGGGATACAGAGACCCAGTACTTC; CDR3 protein: CATSKPYRDTETQYF
V gene: TRBV5-1; J gene: TRBJ1-2; D gene: TRBD1; clone size: .; CDR3 length: 13; CDR3 DNA: TGCGCCAGCAGCCAGGGGGGTATTGATGGCTACACCTTC; CDR3 protein: CASSQGGIDGYTF
V gene: TRBV4-1; J gene: TRBJ2-1; D gene: TRBD2; clone size: .; CDR3 length: 15; CDR3 DNA: TGCGCCAGCAGACATAGCGGGAGTTCCTACAATGAGCAGTTCTTC; CDR3 protein: CASRHSGSSYNEQFF
V gene: TRBV19; J gene: TRBJ2-7; D gene: TRBD2; clone size: .; CDR3 length: 17; CDR3 DNA: TGTGCCAGTAGTCCAAGCATTCTCCCGGGACTACCGTACGAGCAGTACTTC; CDR3 protein: CASSPSILPGLPYEQYF
V gene: TRBV5-1; J gene: TRBJ2-1; D gene: TRBD1; clone size: .; CDR3 length: 15; CDR3 DNA: TGCGCCAGCAGCACGACAGGGTCTCCGATAAATGAGCAGTTCTTC; CDR3 protein: CASSTTGSPINEQFF
V gene: TRBV6-1; J gene: TRBJ2-5; D gene: TRBD1; clone size: .; CDR3 length: 16; CDR3 DNA: TGTGCCAGCAGTGACGCCCGGGACAGGGTCGCGGAGACCCAGTACTTC; CDR3 protein: CASSDARDRVAETQYF
V gene: TRBV19; J gene: TRBJ2-5; D gene: TRBD1; clone size: .; CDR3 length: 19; CDR3 DNA: TGTGCCAGTAGTATAGCCCCCGGGACAGGGGGCGCGTCGGGAGAGACCCAGTACTTC; CDR3 protein: CASSIAPGTGGASGETQYF
V gene: TRBV14; J gene: TRBJ1-2; D gene: .; clone size: once; CDR3 length: 14; CDR3 DNA: TGTGCCAGCAGCCAAGTCAGTCGAGGCTATGGCTACACCTTC; CDR3 protein: CASSQVSRGYGYTF
V gene: TRBV2; J gene: TRBJ1-1; D gene: .; clone size: few; CDR3 length: 11; CDR3 DNA: TGTGCCAGCACCATGAACACTGAAGCTTTCTTT; CDR3 protein: CASTMNTEAFF
V gene: TRBV5-6; J gene: TRBJ1-3; D gene: TRBD1; clone size: once; CDR3 length: 16; CDR3 DNA: TGTGCCAGCAGCTTGGGACTACAGGGGAACGGAAACACCATATATTTT; CDR3 protein: CASSLGLQGNGNTIYF
V gene: TRBV5-1; J gene: TRBJ1-6; D gene: TRBD1; clone size: .; CDR3 length: 16; CDR3 DNA: TGCGCCAGCAGCGGAACGACAGGGGGTGATAATTCACCCCTCCACTTT; CDR3 protein: CASSGTTGGDNSPLHF
V gene: TRBV28; J gene: TRBJ2-6; D gene: .; clone size: .; CDR3 length: 13; CDR3 DNA: TGTGCCAGCAGCTTGTCTGGGGCCAACGTCCTGACTTTC; CDR3 protein: CASSLSGANVLTF
V gene: TRBV13; J gene: TRBJ2-1; D gene: .; clone size: .; CDR3 length: 15; CDR3 DNA: TGTGCCAGCAGCTTAGCCCCGGGTACTTACAATGAGCAGTTCTTC; CDR3 protein: CASSLAPGTYNEQFF
V gene: TRBV9; J gene: TRBJ2-3; D gene: .; clone size: .; CDR3 length: 18; CDR3 DNA: TGTGCCAGCAGCGTAGCCGTCGGGGGGCTGGTGGCAACAGATACGCAGTATTTT; CDR3 protein: CASSVAVGGLVATDTQYF
V gene: TRBV9; J gene: TRBJ2-1; D gene: .; clone size: .; CDR3 length: 14; CDR3 DNA: TGTGCCAGCAGCGTAGTGCAGGGCAGGAATGAGCAGTTCTTC; CDR3 protein: CASSVVQGRNEQFF
V gene: TRBV27; J gene: TRBJ1-3; D gene: .; clone size: .; CDR3 length: 18; CDR3 DNA: TGTGCCAGCAGTCGGGGGGGAGGTGGTGGCGTCAGAATCGACACCATATATTTT; CDR3 protein: CASSRGGGGGVRIDTIYF
V gene: TRBV7-6; J gene: TRBJ1-3; D gene: TRBD1; clone size: .; CDR3 length: 14; CDR3 DNA: TGTGCCAGCAGCCCTCGACAGGGGGAAAACACCATATATTTT; CDR3 protein: CASSPRQGENTIYF
V gene: TRBV5-6; J gene: TRBJ2-7; D gene: .; clone size: .; CDR3 length: 17; CDR3 DNA: TGTGCCAGCAGCTTAGCCCGGAGCGGCGCCCTTGAGGACGAGCAGTACTTC; CDR3 protein: CASSLARSGALEDEQYF
V gene: TRBV2; J gene: TRBJ2-3; D gene: .; clone size: .; CDR3 length: 15; CDR3 DNA: TGTGCCAGCAGTTTGGTTAGTTCCCGCTATAATACGCAGTATTTT; CDR3 protein: CASSLVSSRYNTQYF
V gene: TRBV7-9; J gene: TRBJ2-7; D gene: TRBD1; clone size: once; CDR3 length: 15; CDR3 DNA: TGTGCCAGCAGCAAGGGGACAGCTAGCTCCTACGAGCAGTACTTC; CDR3 protein: CASSKGTASSYEQYF
V gene: TRBV6-6; J gene: TRBJ2-7; D gene: .; clone size: once; CDR3 length: 11; CDR3 DNA: TGTGCCAGCGGCAAGAACTACGAGCAGTACTTC; CDR3 protein: CASGKNYEQYF
V gene: TRBV7-4; J gene: TRBJ1-2; D gene: TRBD1; clone size: .; CDR3 length: 19; CDR3 DNA: TGTGCCAGCAGCTCTTACCCACGGGGGCAGGGGGCGCTTTTGTGGGGCTACACCTTC; CDR3 protein: CASSSYPRGQGALLWGYTF
V gene: TRBV4-2; J gene: TRBJ2-4; D gene: TRBD2; clone size: .; CDR3 length: 19; CDR3 DNA: TGTGCCAGCAGCCCACCCGGGACTAGCGAAGGACTAGCCAAAAACATTCAGTACTTC; CDR3 protein: CASSPPGTSEGLAKNIQYF
V gene: TRBV11-2; J gene: TRBJ1-2; D gene: TRBD1; clone size: .; CDR3 length: 14; CDR3 DNA: TGTGCCAGCAGCTCGGACAGGGCGAGGGATGGCTACACCTTC; CDR3 protein: CASSSDRARDGYTF
V gene: TRBV2; J gene: TRBJ1-4; D gene: TRBD1; clone size: .; CDR3 length: 15; CDR3 DNA: TGTGCCAGAAACACCCCGGGACAGGGGCTAGAAAAACTGTTTTTT; CDR3 protein: CARNTPGQGLEKLFF
V gene: TRBV4-1; J gene: TRBJ1-5; D gene: .; clone size: .; CDR3 length: 14; CDR3 DNA: TGCGCCAGCAGCCCCACCGACTTCAATCAGCCCCAGCATTTT; CDR3 protein: CASSPTDFNQPQHF
V gene: TRBV27; J gene: TRBJ1-2; D gene: .; clone size: .; CDR3 length: 14; CDR3 DNA: TGTGCCAGCAGTTCCCTCCAGGGGAGCTATGGCTACACCTTC; CDR3 protein: CASSSLQGSYGYTF
V gene: TRBV18; J gene: TRBJ2-5; D gene: .; clone size: .; CDR3 length: 15; CDR3 DNA: TGTGCCAGCTCACCGATGAGCGGGTTCGGGGAGACCCAGTACTTC; CDR3 protein: CASSPMSGFGETQYF
V gene: TRBV12-5; J gene: TRBJ1-5; D gene: .; clone size: once; CDR3 length: 13; CDR3 DNA: TGTGCTAGTGTGGGCAGGGTGGGACAGCCCCAGCATTTT; CDR3 protein: CASVGRVGQPQHF
V gene: TRBV7-2; J gene: TRBJ1-5; D gene: TRBD1; clone size: .; CDR3 length: 14; CDR3 DNA: TGTGCCAGCAGCCCCGGGACAGGAAATCAGCCCCAGCATTTT; CDR3 protein: CASSPGTGNQPQHF
V gene: TRBV5-1; J gene: TRBJ2-3; D gene: .; clone size: .; CDR3 length: 15; CDR3 DNA: TGCGCCAGCAGCTTGGAACAGGCCGGCACAGATACGCAGTATTTT; CDR3 protein: CASSLEQAGTDTQYF
V gene: TRBV28; J gene: TRBJ1-2; D gene: .; clone size: .; CDR3 length: 15; CDR3 DNA: TGTGCCAGCACCAAACAAAGGGGGGGGCTCTATGGCTACACCTTC; CDR3 protein: CASTKQRGGLYGYTF
V gene: TRBV4-1; J gene: TRBJ1-5; D gene: .; clone size: .; CDR3 length: 16; CDR3 DNA: TGCGCCAGCAGCCAAGATGGGGGCTATAGCAATCAGCCCCAGCATTTT; CDR3 protein: CASSQDGGYSNQPQHF
V gene: TRBV7-6; J gene: TRBJ2-5; D gene: .; clone size: .; CDR3 length: 13; CDR3 DNA: TGTGCCTCTCGAAGAGGGGGAGACGAGACCCAGTACTTC; CDR3 protein: CASRRGGDETQYF
V gene: TRBV5-5; J gene: TRBJ1-2; D gene: .; clone size: .; CDR3 length: 15; CDR3 DNA: TGTGCCAGCAGCTTGTTAGGAGCCGCCAACTATGGCTACACCTTC; CDR3 protein: CASSLLGAANYGYTF
V gene: TRBV18; J gene: TRBJ2-5; D gene: TRBD1; clone size: .; CDR3 length: 16; CDR3 DNA: TGTGCCAGCTCACCCTCGGGACAGAGGGTGGGAGAGACCCAGTACTTC; CDR3 protein: CASSPSGQRVGETQYF
V gene: TRBV11-3; J gene: TRBJ1-3; D gene: .; clone size: once; CDR3 length: 17; CDR3 DNA: TGTGCCAGCAGCTCAGGAAGGAACAGATTCCTTGGAAACACCATATATTTT; CDR3 protein: CASSSGRNRFLGNTIYF
V gene: TRBV2; J gene: TRBJ2-7; D gene: .; clone size: .; CDR3 length: 14; CDR3 DNA: TGTGCCAGCAGTGCGGACTTGAGCAGAGACGAGCAGTACTTC; CDR3 protein: CASSADLSRDEQYF
V gene: TRBV6-5; J gene: TRBJ2-1; D gene: TRBD2; clone size: .; CDR3 length: 14; CDR3 DNA: TGTGCCAGCAGTTACGGGGGAGGGCCTTTTGAGCAGTTCTTC; CDR3 protein: CASSYGGGPFEQFF
V gene: TRBV7-6; J gene: TRBJ1-2; D gene: .; clone size: .; CDR3 length: 15; CDR3 DNA: TGTGCCAGCAGCTTAGGGGCCAGTGTGAACTATGGCTACACCTTC; CDR3 protein: CASSLGASVNYGYTF
V gene: TRBV6-5; J gene: TRBJ2-5; D gene: TRBD1; clone size: .; CDR3 length: 14; CDR3 DNA: TGTGCCAGCAGTAGACAGGGGGCGCGGGAGACCCAGTACTTC; CDR3 protein: CASSRQGARETQYF
V gene: TRBV27; J gene: TRBJ2-7; D gene: .; clone size: .; CDR3 length: 14; CDR3 DNA: TGTGCCAGCAGCCCCAACCCGACAGTTAGCGAGCAGTACTTC; CDR3 protein: CASSPNPTVSEQYF
V gene: TRBV14; J gene: TRBJ2-6; D gene: .; clone size: .; CDR3 length: 16; CDR3 DNA: TGTGCCAGCAGCTTGCCCGGGAACTCTGGGGCCAACGTCCTGACTTTC; CDR3 protein: CASSLPGNSGANVLTF
V gene: TRBV30; J gene: TRBJ2-1; D gene: .; clone size: .; CDR3 length: 16; CDR3 DNA: TGTGCCTGGAGTGTATACGGACAGGGAGGGCGAAATGAGCAGTTCTTC; CDR3 protein: CAWSVYGQGGRNEQFF